This T cell receptor (beta chain) is from a study of shared clonotypes between healthy human individuals. Method: immunoSEQ multiplex PCR; TCRdb's copy keeps in-frame clones and lacks some. The sample records roughly 1 million clones, around 76% being singletons. CDR3 length equals 14 residues. Germline V gives CDR1 SGHRS, CDR2 YFSETQ. V was pared by 4 bases and J by 5 bases, with 3 bases of the junction left unmatched. The rearrangement links TRBV5-1 to TRBJ2-2, with 9 bases identical to TRBD1. The TCR was taken from a man between 18 and 35 years old in good health. Material: memory CD4+ T cells sorted from blood. The subset is: CD45RA-negative fraction. The CDR3 region is CASSRDRDTGELFF. CDR3 DNA: TGCGCCAGCAGCCGGGACAGGGATACCGGGGAGCTGTTTTTT.